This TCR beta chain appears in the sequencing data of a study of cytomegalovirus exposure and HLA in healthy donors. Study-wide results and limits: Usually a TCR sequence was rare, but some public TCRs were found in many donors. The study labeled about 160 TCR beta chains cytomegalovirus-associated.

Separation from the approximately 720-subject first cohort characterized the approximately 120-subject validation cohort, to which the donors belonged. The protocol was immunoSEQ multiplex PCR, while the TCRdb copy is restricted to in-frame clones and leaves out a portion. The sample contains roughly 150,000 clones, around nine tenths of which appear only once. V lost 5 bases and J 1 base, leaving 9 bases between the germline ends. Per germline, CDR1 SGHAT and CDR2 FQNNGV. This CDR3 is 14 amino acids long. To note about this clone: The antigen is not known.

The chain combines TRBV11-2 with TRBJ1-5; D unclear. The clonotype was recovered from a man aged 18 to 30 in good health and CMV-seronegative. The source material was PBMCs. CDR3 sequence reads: CASSPAQSNQPQHF. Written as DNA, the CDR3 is TGTGCCAGCAGCCCCGCCCAGAGCAATCAGCCCCAGCATTTT.